This T cell receptor (beta chain) was sequenced for a study of cytomegalovirus exposure and HLA in healthy donors. Remarks on this clone: Its antigen remains unidentified.

Study-wide points: Altogether, 164 TCR beta chains were recorded as cytomegalovirus-associated. Specific recognition of CMV antigens was confirmed in vitro for a few chains (all CMV-associated). Among donors in an Asian-associated ancestry cluster, a later analysis reportedly found fewer N-insertions than the roughly 700-donor mean.

Trimming cost V 1 base and J 5 bases, with 9 bases left between them. The CDR3 contains 14 residues. Looked up from germline, CDR1 is LNHDA and CDR2 is SQIVND (reference sequence). Use of 60 Vbeta and 13 Jbeta primers characterized the PCR. The method was immunoSEQ multiplex PCR; TCRdb's version includes in-frame clones alone and lacks a portion of them. The profile shows under 200,000 clones, approximately 80% of them singletons. The chain links TRBV19 to TRBJ2-1; TRBD2 might be the D (7 bases). The sample consisted of PBMCs. The clonotype was recovered from a woman aged 18-29 years in good health and CMV-seronegative. The DNA of the CDR3 is TGTGCCAGTAGTATAGTAGGGGGGGACAATGAGCAGTTCTTC. It translates to CASSIVGGDNEQFF.